This T cell receptor (beta chain) was sequenced in a study of T-cell memory formation after mild COVID-19. TCRdb reprocessed the 5' RACE reads with MiXCR, giving one entry per CDR3 protein. The sample consists of about 560,000 distinct CDR3 sequences, about a sixth of them appearing once. This clonotype was counted only a few times. Germline V gives CDR1 MNHEY, CDR2 SVGEGT. CDR3 length: 16 amino acids. Trimming removed 5 bases from V and 3 bases from J, with 17 bases in between. This sequence originates from an adult woman who had mild COVID-19 (a few samples of this study predate the infection). Cell type and time point are not known. The material sequenced was PBMCs or a T cell subset sorted from them (not recorded which). The gene calls are TRBV6-2 or TRBV6-3 and TRBJ2-4; D may match TRBD1 or TRBD2 (5 bases each). The CDR3 DNA sequence: TGTGCCAGCAGTCCGGGGCCGGGGCGTAACAAAAACATTCAGTACTTC. Its translation is CASSPGPGRNKNIQYF.